The 25 T cell receptor beta chains below all came from one sample that was sequenced in a study of blood T cell repertoires in COVID-19. Repertoires were generated with immunoSEQ multiplex PCR, while TCRdb's copy carries only in-frame clones and drops some. This sample yields about 150,000 clones, of which 84% are seen a single time; roughly 13% belongs to the top ten. The sequenced material came from peripheral blood. The source of these receptors is a man younger than 35 with active or convalescent COVID-19.

J is TRBJ1-3 and V is TRBV2, with D maybe TRBD1 (6 bases). The ends were cut back, 8 bases at V and 4 bases at J, with 27 bases in the middle. The CDR3 is 18 amino acids. CDR1 is SNHLY, CDR2 FYNNEI, per germline. The CDR3 loop reads CASGSQLFSRGGGNTIYF. The CDR3 nucleotides are TGTGCCAGCGGCTCGCAACTTTTTTCCAGGGGTGGAGGAAACACCATATATTTT.

This chain's CDR3 is CASSGDRGSNQPQHF. CDR3 sequence (DNA): TGTGCCAGTAGTGGGGACAGGGGGAGCAATCAGCCCCAGCATTTT. The rearrangement joins TRBV19 to TRBJ1-5, with TRBD1 matching over 11 bases. The germline CDR1 and CDR2 sequences are LNHDA and SQIVND (reference sequence). This CDR3 is 15 amino acids long. With 5 bases clipped from V and 1 base from J, the junction kept 1 base outside the gene matches.

V usage is TRBV12-3 or TRBV12-4 and J usage is TRBJ1-1; D is unresolved. CDR3 length: 12 amino acids. V was pared by 8 bases and J by 0 bases, with 7 bases between. The CDR3 loop reads CASGRVNTEAFF. In nucleotides, the CDR3 is TGTGCCAGCGGCCGGGTGAACACTGAAGCTTTCTTT.

The CDR3 spells CASSFRAGSYEQYF. The CDR3 DNA reads as TGTGCCAGCAGCTTTCGGGCAGGGTCCTACGAGCAGTACTTC. The genes are TRBV7-9 and TRBJ2-7; D possibly corresponds to TRBD1 (5 bases). V was clipped by 3 bases and J by 1 base, with 10 bases between them. The CDR3 spans 14 residues. Germline-derived CDR1 and CDR2 are SEHNR and FQNEAQ (reference sequence). Supplemented by reference TRBV7-9 and TRBJ2-7, the full variable domain reads DTGVSQNPRHKITKRGQNVTFRCDPISEHNRLYWYRQTLGQGPEFLTYFQNEAQLEKSRLLSDRFSAERPKGSFSTLEIQRTEQGDSAMYLCASSFRAGSYEQYFGPGTRLTVT.

The CDR3 region is CASSLDRYPSTDTQYF. DNA for the CDR3: TGTGCCAGCAGCTTAGATCGGTACCCTAGCACAGATACGCAGTATTTT. This rearrangement joins TRBV11-2 to TRBJ2-3; D is uncertain. V dropped 0 bases and J dropped 0 bases, with 10 bases sitting between them. The germline CDR1 and CDR2 sequences are SGHAT and FQNNGV. The CDR3 extends over 16 amino acids.

The chain employs TRBV2 and TRBJ1-2; TRBD1 might be the D (6 bases). This CDR3 comprises 12 residues. Germline CDR1 SNHLY, CDR2 FYNNEI. Trimming removed 7 bases from V and 11 bases from J, with 17 bases in between. CDR3 DNA: TGTGCCAGCACACAGGGTGGAATGAGGTACACCTTC. Protein: CASTQGGMRYTF. Full variable domain (rest looked up from reference TRBV2 and TRBJ1-2): EPEVTQTPSHQVTQMGQEVILRCVPISNHLYFYWYRQILGQKVEFLVSFYNNEISEKSEIFDDQFSVERPDGSNFTLKIRSTKLEDSAMYFCASTQGGMRYTFGSGTRLTVV.

This chain uses TRBV6-5 with TRBJ1-1; 10 nucleotides line up with TRBD1. V dropped 8 bases and J dropped 7; count of bases not matched to a gene: 7. The CDR3 covers 13 residues. Germline V gene data show CDR1 as MNHEY and CDR2 as SVGAGI. CDR3 in DNA: TGTGCCAGCCTTCGACAGGGGGCGGATGAAGCTTTCTTT. It codes for CASLRQGADEAFF.

This chain links TRBV28 with TRBJ2-3; 7 nucleotides line up with TRBD1. Germline lookup yields CDR1 MDHEN and CDR2 SYDVKM. The CDR3 consists of 18 residues. With V trimmed by 4 bases and J by 6 bases, 19 bases remained unmatched. CDR3 region: CASSWGPRGLGIVDTQYF. DNA of the CDR3: TGTGCCAGCAGTTGGGGGCCAAGGGGGCTCGGGATCGTGGATACGCAGTATTTT.

V usage is TRBV19 and J usage is TRBJ2-1, with 8 bases aligning to TRBD2. CDR1 and CDR2 from the germline V gene are LNHDA and SQIVND (reference sequence). Trimming at V came to 0 bases and at J to 4 bases, leaving 11 bases not matched to a gene. The CDR3 is 18 amino acids. CDR3 region: CASSIDAEREQVYNEQFF. CDR3 DNA sequence: TGTGCCAGTAGTATAGATGCGGAGCGGGAGCAGGTTTACAATGAGCAGTTCTTC. Drawing the rest from reference TRBV19 and TRBJ2-1, the complete variable domain is DGGITQSPKYLFRKEGQNVTLSCEQNLNHDAMYWYRQDPGQGLRLIYYSQIVNDFQKGDIAEGYSVSREKKESFPLTVTSAQKNPTAFYLCASSIDAEREQVYNEQFFGPGTRLTVL.

The chain employs TRBV11-1 and TRBJ1-1, with D tentatively TRBD1 (6 bases). The CDR3 covers 15 residues. CDR1 and CDR2 (germline): SGHAT, FQDESV (reference sequence). V was clipped by 3 bases and J by 0 bases, with 11 bases between them. Written as DNA, the CDR3 is TGTGCCAGCAGCTTGGACAGAGGAGTGAACACTGAAGCTTTCTTT. Protein sequence: CASSLDRGVNTEAFF.

The V gene is TRBV19, the J gene TRBJ1-2, with 7 bases matching TRBD1. V lost 5 bases to trimming and J lost 1 base; unmatched junction nucleotides: 4. Germline V gene lookup returns CDR1 LNHDA and CDR2 SQIVND (reference sequence). The CDR3 sequence is 14 residues long. The CDR3 bases are TGTGCCAGTAGTGTCAGGGGGTTTAACTATGGCTACACCTTC. Translation: CASSVRGFNYGYTF.

This clone was seen a single time. The V and J genes are TRBV12-5 and TRBJ1-2; D gene ambiguous. The CDR3 covers 13 residues. Germline loops: CDR1 LGHNT, CDR2 FRNRAP. Trimming pared 2 bases from V and 4 bases from J, leaving 8 bases between. The CDR3 reads CASGLMNSYGYTF. CDR3 in DNA: TGTGCTAGTGGTTTGATGAACAGCTATGGCTACACCTTC.

This chain links TRBV29-1 with TRBJ2-5; TRBD2 might be the D (6 bases). Between the trimmed V and J ends, which lost 2 bases and 4 bases, there was a span of 11 bases. The CDR3 has 13 residues. Germline lookup yields CDR1 SQVTM and CDR2 ANQGSEA. The CDR3 region is CSVEPEGVETQYF. CDR3 sequence (DNA): TGCAGCGTTGAACCGGAGGGCGTAGAGACCCAGTACTTC.

In its sample, this clone was seen a few times. The V and J genes are TRBV7-6 and TRBJ1-2; weak D call: TRBD1 (5 bases). CDR3 length: 15 residues. Germline CDR1 reads SGHVS; CDR2 reads FNYEAQ. V gave up 1 base and J gave up 4 bases, with 13 bases separating them. CDR3 nucleotide sequence: TGTGCCAGCAGCTTAGAGGGGTCAGATCCCTATGGCTACACCTTC. Its translation is CASSLEGSDPYGYTF.

The chain has TRBV25-1 and TRBJ1-6, with D uncertain. Trimming pared 5 bases from V and 6 bases from J, leaving 5 bases between. Germline V gene sequence: CDR1 MGHDK, CDR2 SYGVNS. The CDR3 is made up of 12 amino acids. The DNA of the CDR3 is TGTGCCAGCAGTCAAGCTAATTCACCCCTCCACTTT. The encoded protein is CASSQANSPLHF.

This clone is a singleton in its sample. The genes are TRBV27 and TRBJ1-6; possibly TRBD1 for D (6 bases). This CDR3 is built from 15 residues. The V end was cut by 5 bases, the J end by 5 bases, with 13 bases between. Germline lookup yields CDR1 MNHEY and CDR2 SMNVEV (reference sequence). CDR3 region: CASSAQTGDNSPLHF. The CDR3 coding sequence is TGTGCCAGCAGTGCCCAGACAGGAGATAATTCACCCCTCCACTTT.

This clone was picked up one time. This chain joins TRBV11-2 and TRBJ2-7; tentatively, D is TRBD2 (7 bases). Between the trimmed V and J ends, which lost 3 bases and 2 bases, there was a span of 11 bases. Germline V lookup: CDR1 SGHAT, CDR2 FQNNGV. The CDR3 spans 14 residues. Here the CDR3 DNA reads TGTGCCAGCAGCTTCGGGGGGCGAGCCTACGAGCAGTACTTC. Translation: CASSFGGRAYEQYF.

The chain uses TRBV6-6 and TRBJ2-7, with D perhaps matching TRBD1 (5 bases). V gave up 2 bases and J gave up 10 bases, with 18 bases separating them. CDR3 length: 14 amino acids. Germline lookup yields CDR1 MNHNY and CDR2 SVGAGI (reference sequence). The CDR3 DNA reads TGTGCCAGCAGTTACCCCGGCAGGGTCGTGGTACAGTACTTC. Translating it yields CASSYPGRVVVQYF.

DNA for the CDR3: TGTGCCAGCAGCCCGGAGCTGGGGGCGGCCAAAAACATTCAGTACTTC. Encoded protein: CASSPELGAAKNIQYF. The rearrangement joins TRBV5-5 to TRBJ2-4, with a tentative D call TRBD1 (6 bases). The CDR3 covers 16 residues. Germline values: CDR1 SGHKS, CDR2 YYEKEE (reference sequence). Trimming took off 4 bases at V and 1 base at J, with 15 bases between the two ends.

The gene calls are TRBV5-1 and TRBJ2-4, with TRBD2 matching over 7 bases. Looked up from germline, CDR1 is SGHRS and CDR2 is YFSETQ. CDR3 size: 13 residues. The V gene end was trimmed by 3 bases and the J gene end by 9 bases; junction bases not matched to a gene: 6. The DNA of the CDR3 is TGCGCCAGCAGCTACGCGGGGGAGGGCATTCAGTACTTC. It yields the protein CASSYAGEGIQYF.

The chain couples TRBV19 to TRBJ1-5; TRBD1 is a possible D gene (5 bases). Germline values: CDR1 LNHDA, CDR2 SQIVND (reference sequence). The V gene lost 6 bases and the J gene lost 2 bases, with 14 bases spanning the gap. This CDR3 has 15 residues. As DNA, the CDR3 is TGTGCCAGTAGGGAGCCGGGGGGAGGCAATCAGCCCCAGCATTTT. Translated: CASREPGGGNQPQHF.

The rearrangement links TRBV20-1 to TRBJ1-4; possibly TRBD1 for D (5 bases). The germline CDR1 and CDR2 sequences are DFQATT and SNEGSKA (reference sequence). With 2 bases removed from V and 14 bases from J, the gap between germline ends came to 9 bases. The CDR3 totals 10 residues. CDR3 amino acids: CSARRGYLFF. The DNA of the CDR3 is TGCAGTGCTAGAAGGGGTTACCTGTTTTTT.

This rearrangement joins TRBV7-9 to TRBJ2-7; D possibly corresponds to TRBD2 (7 bases). Deletions cut 1 base from V and 2 bases from J, with 24 bases between. The CDR3 runs to 19 residues. The V gene's germline CDR1 is SEHNR and CDR2 FQNEAQ (reference sequence). The CDR3, as DNA: TGTGCCAGCAGCTTAGGGGTGGGCGGGGGCGCAACCTCCGCCTACGAGCAGTACTTC. This gives the protein CASSLGVGGGATSAYEQYF.

The chain joins TRBV5-8 to TRBJ1-1, with D perhaps matching TRBD1 (5 bases). The V and J ends lost 1 base and 3 bases respectively, with 16 bases between them. Germline assignment: CDR1 SGHTS and CDR2 YDEGEE. The CDR3 has 16 residues. The chain's CDR3 is CASSLNGGNGDTEAFF. DNA of the CDR3: TGTGCCAGCAGCTTGAATGGGGGGAATGGAGACACTGAAGCTTTCTTT. The variable domain in full, completed from reference TRBV5-8 and TRBJ1-1, reads EAGVTQSPTHLIKTRGQQATLRCSPISGHTSVYWYQQALGLGLQFLLWYDEGEERNRGNFPPRFSGRQFPNYSSELNVNALELEDSALYLCASSLNGGNGDTEAFFGQGTRLTVV.

The chain recombines TRBV6-5 with TRBJ1-1; 8 bases agree with TRBD1. The V gene's germline CDR1 is MNHEY and CDR2 SVGAGI. The CDR3 loop spans 14 amino acids. J was trimmed by 4 bases and V by 8 bases; bases with no gene match: 9. As DNA, the CDR3 is TGTGCCAGCCTAGAAGACAGGGGTAGCACTGAAGCTTTCTTT. Translating gives CASLEDRGSTEAFF.